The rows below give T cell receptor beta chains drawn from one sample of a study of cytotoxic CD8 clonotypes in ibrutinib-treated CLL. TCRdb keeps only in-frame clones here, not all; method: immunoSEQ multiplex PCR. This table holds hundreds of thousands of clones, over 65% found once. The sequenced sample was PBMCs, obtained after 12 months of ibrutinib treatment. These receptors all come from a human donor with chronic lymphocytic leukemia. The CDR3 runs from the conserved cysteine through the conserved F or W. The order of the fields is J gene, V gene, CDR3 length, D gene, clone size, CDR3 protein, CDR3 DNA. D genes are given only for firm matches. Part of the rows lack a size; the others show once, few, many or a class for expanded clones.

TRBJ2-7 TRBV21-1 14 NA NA CASSKETGPYEQYF TGTGCCAGCAGCAAAGAGACAGGGCCCTACGAGCAGTACTTC
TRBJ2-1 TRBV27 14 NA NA CASSLWVSDSKQFF TGTGCCAGCAGTTTATGGGTATCAGATTCCAAGCAGTTCTTC
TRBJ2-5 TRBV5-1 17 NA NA CASSTGAGALSQETQYF TGCGCCAGCAGCACAGGGGCGGGGGCCTTGAGTCAAGAGACCCAGTACTTC
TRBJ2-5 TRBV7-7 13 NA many CASSLIPQETQYF TGTGCTAGCAGCTTAATCCCTCAAGAGACCCAGTACTTC
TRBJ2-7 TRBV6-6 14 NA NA CASSYSSRGAEQYF TGTGCCAGCAGTTACTCCTCCAGGGGGGCTGAGCAGTACTTC
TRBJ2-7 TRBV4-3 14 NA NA CASSQTYSSYEQYF TGCGCCAGCAGCCAAACTTACAGCTCCTACGAGCAGTACTTC
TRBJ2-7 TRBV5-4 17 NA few CASSQDRSLTLTYEQYF TGCGCCAGCAGCCAAGATAGGTCACTTACTTTAACCTACGAGCAGTACTTC
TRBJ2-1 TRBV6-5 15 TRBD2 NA CASSYWGGRENEQFF TGTGCCAGCAGTTACTGGGGAGGGCGGGAGAATGAGCAGTTCTTC
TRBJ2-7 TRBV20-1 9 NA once CSATYEQYF TGCAGTGCAACGTACGAGCAGTACTTC
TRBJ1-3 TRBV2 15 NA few CASGIGRPSGNTIYF TGTGCCAGCGGGATAGGGCGGCCCTCTGGAAACACCATATATTTT
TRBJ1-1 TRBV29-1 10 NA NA CSVGHSEAFF TGCAGCGTGGGACACAGTGAAGCTTTCTTT
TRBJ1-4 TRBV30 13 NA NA CAWNNYGGEKLFF TGTGCCTGGAATAACTACGGGGGTGAAAAACTGTTTTTT
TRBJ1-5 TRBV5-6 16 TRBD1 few CASSESGQISNQPQHF TGTGCCAGCAGCGAGTCGGGACAGATTAGCAATCAGCCCCAGCATTTT
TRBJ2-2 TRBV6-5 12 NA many CASRLYTGELFF TGTGCCAGCCGACTGTACACCGGGGAGCTGTTTTTT
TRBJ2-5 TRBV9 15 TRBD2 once CASSVQLAGQETQYF TGTGCCAGCAGCGTACAACTAGCGGGACAAGAGACCCAGTACTTC
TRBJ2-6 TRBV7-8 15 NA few CASSLARSGANVLTF TGTGCCAGCAGCTTAGCACGCTCTGGGGCCAACGTCCTGACTTTC
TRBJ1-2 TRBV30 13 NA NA CAWKAGSNYGYTF TGTGCCTGGAAAGCGGGCTCTAACTATGGCTACACCTTC
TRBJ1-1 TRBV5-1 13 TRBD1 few CASIQTGSSEAFF TGCGCCAGCATCCAGACAGGGTCGTCTGAAGCTTTCTTT
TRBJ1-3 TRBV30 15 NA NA CAWAGQLTSGNTIYF TGTGCCTGGGCCGGACAGCTCACCTCTGGAAACACCATATATTTT
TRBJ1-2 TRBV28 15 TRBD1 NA CASRIGTGAYYGYTF TGTGCCAGCAGAATCGGGACAGGGGCCTACTATGGCTACACCTTC
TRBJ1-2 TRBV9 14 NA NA CASSVDLAPGGYTF TGTGCCAGCAGCGTAGATCTAGCACCCGGAGGCTACACCTTC
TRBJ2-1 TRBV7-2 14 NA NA CASSFAGGKDEQFF TGTGCCAGCAGCTTTGCTGGGGGCAAAGATGAGCAGTTCTTC
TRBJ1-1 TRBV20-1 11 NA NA CSARSTGEAFF TGCAGTGCTAGAAGTACAGGGGAAGCTTTCTTT
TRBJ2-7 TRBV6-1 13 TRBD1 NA CASTDAGGLLQYF TGTGCCAGCACCGACGCAGGGGGTCTTTTGCAGTACTTC
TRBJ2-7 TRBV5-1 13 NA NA CASSYPGSYEQYF TGCGCCAGCAGCTACCCAGGCTCCTACGAGCAGTACTTC
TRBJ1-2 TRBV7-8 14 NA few CASSAESLLAGYTF TGTGCCAGCAGCGCCGAGTCTCTCCTGGCTGGCTACACCTTC
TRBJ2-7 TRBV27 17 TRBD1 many CASSLLRFGQGVHEQYF TGTGCCAGCAGTTTATTAAGGTTTGGACAGGGCGTCCACGAGCAGTACTTC
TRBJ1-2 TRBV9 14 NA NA CASRTGGDNYGYTF TGTGCCAGCAGAACCGGGGGGGACAACTATGGCTACACCTTC
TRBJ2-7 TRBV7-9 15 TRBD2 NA CASTPAGLAGDEQYF TGTGCCAGCACCCCAGCGGGCCTAGCGGGGGACGAGCAGTACTTC
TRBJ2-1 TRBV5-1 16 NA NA CASSLALVARHNEQFF TGCGCCAGCAGCTTGGCCTTGGTAGCAAGGCACAATGAGCAGTTCTTC
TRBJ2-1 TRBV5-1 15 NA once CASSLIPESYNEQFF TGCGCCAGCAGCTTGATCCCGGAGTCCTACAATGAGCAGTTCTTC
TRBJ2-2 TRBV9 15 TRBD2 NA CASSGTSGKTGELFF TGTGCCAGCAGCGGGACTAGCGGGAAAACCGGGGAGCTGTTTTTT
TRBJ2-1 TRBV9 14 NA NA CASSVGSSYNEQFF TGTGCCAGCAGCGTCGGAAGCTCCTACAATGAGCAGTTCTTC
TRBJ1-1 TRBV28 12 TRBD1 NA CASREGGRSAFF TGTGCCAGCAGAGAAGGGGGCAGATCGGCTTTCTTT
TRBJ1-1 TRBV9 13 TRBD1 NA CASSTGGGTEAFF TGTGCCAGCAGCACAGGGGGCGGCACTGAAGCTTTCTTT
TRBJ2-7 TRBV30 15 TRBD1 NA CAWSADRGPENEQYF TGTGCCTGGAGCGCCGACAGGGGGCCCGAGAACGAGCAGTACTTC
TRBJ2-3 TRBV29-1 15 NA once CSVEPPGRARDTQYF TGCAGCGTTGAACCCCCGGGCCGGGCGAGAGATACGCAGTATTTT
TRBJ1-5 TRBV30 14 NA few CACQIGQLNQPQHF TGTGCCTGCCAGATAGGACAGCTAAATCAGCCCCAGCATTTT
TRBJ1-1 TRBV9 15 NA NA CASGIFSGIATEAFF TGTGCCAGCGGCATCTTTTCAGGGATCGCCACTGAAGCTTTCTTT
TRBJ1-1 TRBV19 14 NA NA CASSAIAGNTEAFF TGTGCCAGTAGTGCTATAGCAGGGAACACTGAAGCTTTCTTT
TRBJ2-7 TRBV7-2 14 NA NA CASSLVAGHYEQYF TGTGCCAGCAGCTTAGTCGCGGGACACTACGAGCAGTACTTC